This T cell receptor beta chain derives from a study of T cells in Graves' hyperthyroidism and ophthalmopathy. About the study: Peripheral blood draws took place at initial diagnosis, ahead of any treatment. Study results and limitations: In blood, most of the thyroid clonotypes expanded above 0.001 were also present.

Active moderate-to-severe ophthalmopathy, Clinical Activity Score at least 3, NOSPECS at least 4, under 3 months' duration. Fresh peripheral blood, more than 9 ml, yielded the PBMCs. This CDR3 has 13 residues. The germline CDR1 and CDR2 sequences are WSHSY and SAAADI. Trimming pared 2 bases from V and 7 bases from J, leaving 9 bases between. Comments on this clonotype: Its target is unknown.

TCR beta CDR3 regions were amplified from RNA transcripts. Primed by the HTBI set, a first-round RT-PCR was run on the TCR CDR3. TCRdb used MiXCR to reprocess the multiplex PCR reads, holding one entry per CDR3 protein. The repertoire holds some 490,000 distinct CDR3 sequences, with roughly 22% as singletons. Sample: blood. This sequence originates from a woman aged 70-85 years with Graves' ophthalmopathy. V and J are TRBV10-2 and TRBJ1-5, with D uncertain. The CDR3 reads CASSEGSLQPQHF. CDR3 nucleotides: TGCGCCAGCAGTGAGGGGTCTCTGCAGCCCCAGCATTTT.